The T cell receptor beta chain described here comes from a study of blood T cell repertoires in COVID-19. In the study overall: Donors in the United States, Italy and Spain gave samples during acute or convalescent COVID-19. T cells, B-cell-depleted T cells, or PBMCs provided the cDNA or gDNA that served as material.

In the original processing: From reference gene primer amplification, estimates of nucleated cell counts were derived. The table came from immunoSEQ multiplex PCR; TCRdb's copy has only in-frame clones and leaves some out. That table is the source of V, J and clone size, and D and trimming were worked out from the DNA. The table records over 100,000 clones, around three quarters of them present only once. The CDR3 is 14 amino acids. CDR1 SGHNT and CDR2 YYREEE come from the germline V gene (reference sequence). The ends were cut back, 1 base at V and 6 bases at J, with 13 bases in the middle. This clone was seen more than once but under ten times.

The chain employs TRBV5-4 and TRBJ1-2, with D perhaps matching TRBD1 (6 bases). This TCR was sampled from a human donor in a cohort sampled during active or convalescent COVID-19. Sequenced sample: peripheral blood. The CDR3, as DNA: TGTGCCAGCAGCTTGTACGTGGGGGCAAATGGCTACACCTTC. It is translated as CASSLYVGANGYTF.